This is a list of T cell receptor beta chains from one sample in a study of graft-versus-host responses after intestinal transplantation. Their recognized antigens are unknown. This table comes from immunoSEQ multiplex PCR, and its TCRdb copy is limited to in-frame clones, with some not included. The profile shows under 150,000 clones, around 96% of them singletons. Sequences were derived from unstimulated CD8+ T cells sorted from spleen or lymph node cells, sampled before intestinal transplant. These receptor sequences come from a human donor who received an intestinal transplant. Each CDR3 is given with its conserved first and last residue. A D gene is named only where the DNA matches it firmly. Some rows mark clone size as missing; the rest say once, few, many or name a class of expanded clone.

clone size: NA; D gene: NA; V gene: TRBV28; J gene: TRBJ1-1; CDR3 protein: CASSLGFGGGTEAFF; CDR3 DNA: TGTGCCAGCAGTTTAGGGTTTGGAGGGGGCACTGAAGCTTTCTTT
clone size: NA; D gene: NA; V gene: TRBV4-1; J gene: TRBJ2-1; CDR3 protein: CASSPKGIGGNEQFF; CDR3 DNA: TGCGCCAGCAGCCCCAAAGGTATCGGAGGCAATGAGCAGTTCTTC
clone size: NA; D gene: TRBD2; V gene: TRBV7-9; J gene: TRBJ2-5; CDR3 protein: CASSLASGREETQYF; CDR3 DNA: TGTGCCAGCAGCTTAGCCTCAGGGAGGGAAGAGACCCAGTACTTC
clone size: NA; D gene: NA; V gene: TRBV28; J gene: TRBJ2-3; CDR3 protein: CASSLSSGWSTDTQYF; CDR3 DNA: TGTGCCAGCAGTTTATCTTCAGGGTGGAGCACAGATACGCAGTATTTT
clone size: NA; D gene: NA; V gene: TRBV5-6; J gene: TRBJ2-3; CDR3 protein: CASSSLRNTQYF; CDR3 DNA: TGTGCCAGCAGCTCCTTAAGGAATACGCAGTATTTT
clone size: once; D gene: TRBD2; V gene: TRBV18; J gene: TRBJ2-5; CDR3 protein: CASSPEGLAAIKETQYF; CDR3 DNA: TGTGCCAGCTCACCAGAGGGACTAGCGGCGATCAAAGAGACCCAGTACTTC
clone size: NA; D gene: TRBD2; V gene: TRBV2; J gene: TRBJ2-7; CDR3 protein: CAGGTSGKIADEQYF; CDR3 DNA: TGTGCTGGCGGGACTAGCGGGAAAATTGCGGACGAGCAGTACTTC
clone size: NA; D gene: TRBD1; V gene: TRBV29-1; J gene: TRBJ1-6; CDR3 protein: CSVAVTGGPPLHF; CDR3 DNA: TGCAGCGTGGCCGTGACAGGGGGCCCTCCCCTCCACTTT
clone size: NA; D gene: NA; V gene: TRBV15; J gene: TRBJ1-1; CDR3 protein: CATTPTRDTMSEAFF; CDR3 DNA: TGTGCCACCACCCCCACCCGGGACACAATGAGTGAAGCTTTCTTT
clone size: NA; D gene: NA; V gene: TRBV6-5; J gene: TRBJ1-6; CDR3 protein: CASSYRPGNNSPLHF; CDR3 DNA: TGTGCCAGCAGTTACCGTCCGGGTAATAATTCACCCCTCCACTTT
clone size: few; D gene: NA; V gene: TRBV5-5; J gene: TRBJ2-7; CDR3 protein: CASSLVVVRGYEQYF; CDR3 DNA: TGTGCCAGCAGCTTGGTAGTAGTCAGGGGTTACGAGCAGTACTTC
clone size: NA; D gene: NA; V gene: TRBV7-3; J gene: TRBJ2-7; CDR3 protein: CASSEKSFGQAPTSYEQYF; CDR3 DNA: TGTGCCAGCAGCGAAAAGTCATTTGGGCAGGCCCCGACCTCCTACGAGCAGTACTTC